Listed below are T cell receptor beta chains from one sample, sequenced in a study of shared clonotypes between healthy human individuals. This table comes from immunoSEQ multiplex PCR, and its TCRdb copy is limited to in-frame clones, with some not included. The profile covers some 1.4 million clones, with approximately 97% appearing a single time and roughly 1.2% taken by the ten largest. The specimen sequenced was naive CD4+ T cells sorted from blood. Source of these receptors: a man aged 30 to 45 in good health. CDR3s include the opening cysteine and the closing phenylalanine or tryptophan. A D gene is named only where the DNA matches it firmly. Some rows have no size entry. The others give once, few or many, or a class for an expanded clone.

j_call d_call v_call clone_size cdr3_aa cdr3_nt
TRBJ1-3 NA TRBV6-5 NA CASSYFGGLAGNTIYF TGTGCCAGCAGTTACTTTGGGGGTCTGGCTGGAAACACCATATATTTT
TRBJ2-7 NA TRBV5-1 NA CASSPDAAGGEQYF TGCGCCAGCAGCCCCGACGCAGCAGGTGGAGAGCAGTACTTC
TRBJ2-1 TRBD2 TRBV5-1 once CASSLAAGAYNEQFF TGCGCCAGCAGCTTGGCGGCGGGAGCCTACAATGAGCAGTTCTTC
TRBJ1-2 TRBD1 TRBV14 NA CASSQQTGGHGYTF TGTGCCAGCAGCCAACAAACAGGGGGCCATGGCTACACCTTC
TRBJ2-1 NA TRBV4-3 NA CASSQGRLSEQFF TGCGCCAGCAGCCAGGGACGCCTCAGTGAGCAGTTCTTC
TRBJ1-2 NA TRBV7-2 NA CASSLNREGYTF TGTGCCAGCAGCTTGAACAGGGAAGGCTACACCTTC
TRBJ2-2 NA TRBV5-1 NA CASSMAGPANTGELFF TGCGCCAGCAGCATGGCCGGGCCAGCGAACACCGGGGAGCTGTTTTTT
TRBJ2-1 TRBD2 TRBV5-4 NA CASSQPATSGRLYNEQFF TGTGCCAGCAGCCAACCCGCGACTAGCGGGAGGCTCTACAATGAGCAGTTCTTC
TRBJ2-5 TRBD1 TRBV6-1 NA CAASGTEQETQYF TGTGCCGCGTCCGGGACAGAACAAGAGACCCAGTACTTC
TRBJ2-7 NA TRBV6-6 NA CASIARDLSSYEQYF TGTGCCAGCATCGCCCGGGACTTAAGCTCCTACGAGCAGTACTTC
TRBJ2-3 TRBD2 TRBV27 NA CASSLTSGSSTDTQYF TGTGCCAGCAGTTTAACTAGCGGCTCTTCCACAGATACGCAGTATTTT
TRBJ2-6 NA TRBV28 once CASSLSGPGANVLTF TGTGCCAGCAGTTTATCGGGTCCTGGGGCCAACGTCCTGACTTTC
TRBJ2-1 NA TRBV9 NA CASSFRVGNEQFF TGTGCCAGCAGCTTCAGGGTTGGGAATGAGCAGTTCTTC
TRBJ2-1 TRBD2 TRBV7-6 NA CASSLVMSSGSNEQFF TGTGCCAGCAGCTTAGTGATGTCTAGCGGGAGTAATGAGCAGTTCTTC
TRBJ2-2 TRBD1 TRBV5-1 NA CASSYEGQGATGELFF TGCGCCAGCAGCTATGAGGGACAGGGGGCTACCGGGGAGCTGTTTTTT
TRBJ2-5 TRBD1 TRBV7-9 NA CASSFSRDRRLETQYF TGTGCCAGCAGCTTTTCCCGGGACAGACGGCTGGAGACCCAGTACTTC
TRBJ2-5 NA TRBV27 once CASSLYRREETQYF TGTGCCAGCAGTTTATACCGGAGAGAAGAGACCCAGTACTTC
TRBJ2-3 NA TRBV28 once CASSYMTDTQYF TGTGCCAGCAGTTACATGACAGATACGCAGTATTTT
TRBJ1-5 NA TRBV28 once CASSPGHQPQHF TGTGCCAGCAGTCCGGGACACCAGCCCCAGCATTTT
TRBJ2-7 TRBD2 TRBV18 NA CASSPRLAGAVEQYF TGTGCCAGCTCACCCCGACTAGCGGGAGCTGTAGAGCAGTACTTC
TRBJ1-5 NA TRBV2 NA CASSADWDQPQHF TGTGCCAGCAGTGCGGATTGGGATCAGCCCCAGCATTTT
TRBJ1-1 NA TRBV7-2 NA CASSLAGEDTEAFF TGTGCCAGCAGCTTAGCGGGGGAGGACACTGAAGCTTTCTTT
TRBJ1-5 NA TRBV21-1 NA CASSKKVRHRVSNQPQHF TGTGCCAGCAGCAAAAAGGTTCGGCACAGGGTTAGCAATCAGCCCCAGCATTTT
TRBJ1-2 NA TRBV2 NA CASSDGDLANYGYTF TGTGCCAGCAGCGACGGGGACCTAGCTAACTATGGCTACACCTTC
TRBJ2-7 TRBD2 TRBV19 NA CASSTGLATYEQYF TGTGCCAGTAGTACTGGACTAGCTACCTACGAGCAGTACTTC
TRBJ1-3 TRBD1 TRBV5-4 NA CASSLGDRPGNTIYF TGTGCCAGCAGCTTGGGGGACAGGCCGGGAAACACCATATATTTT
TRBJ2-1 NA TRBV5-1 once CASSPAGNEQFF TGCGCCAGCAGCCCGGCGGGCAATGAGCAGTTCTTC
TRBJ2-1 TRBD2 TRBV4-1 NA CASSQGSAAGGRNEQFF TGCGCCAGCAGCCAAGGGTCGGCCGCGGGAGGTCGGAATGAGCAGTTCTTC
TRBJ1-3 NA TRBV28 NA CASSLRGISGNTIYF TGTGCCAGCAGTTTAAGAGGCATCTCTGGAAACACCATATATTTT
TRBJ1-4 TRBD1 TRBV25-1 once CASSEYRDSKQEKLFF TGTGCCAGCAGTGAATATCGGGACAGCAAGCAAGAAAAACTGTTTTTT
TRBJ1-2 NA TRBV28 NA CATGRLNYGYTF TGTGCCACAGGGCGTCTCAACTATGGCTACACCTTC
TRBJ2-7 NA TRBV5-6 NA CASSRAWLTYEQYF TGTGCCAGCAGCCGTGCCTGGTTAACCTACGAGCAGTACTTC
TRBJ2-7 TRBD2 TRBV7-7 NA CASSPGRREAAYEQYF TGTGCCAGCAGCCCAGGACGGCGGGAGGCCGCTTACGAGCAGTACTTC
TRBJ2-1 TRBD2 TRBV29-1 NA CSVEGGGTSGMSYNEQFF TGCAGCGTTGAAGGGGGGGGCACTAGCGGGATGTCCTACAATGAGCAGTTCTTC
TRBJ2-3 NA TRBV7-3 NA CASSQRVGDSDTQYF TGTGCCAGCAGCCAGAGGGTAGGGGACTCAGATACGCAGTATTTT
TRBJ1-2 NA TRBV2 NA CASSVSLDYGYTF TGTGCCAGCAGTGTTTCCCTCGACTATGGCTACACCTTC
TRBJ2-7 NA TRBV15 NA CATTLPGDYEQYF TGTGCCACTACGCTCCCCGGGGATTACGAGCAGTACTTC
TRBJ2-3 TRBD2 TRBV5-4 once CASSSYLAGDTDTQYF TGTGCCAGCAGCAGTTACCTAGCGGGGGATACAGATACGCAGTATTTT
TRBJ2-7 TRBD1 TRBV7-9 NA CASSLGQLVVSYEQYF TGTGCCAGCAGCCTGGGACAGCTAGTAGTATCCTACGAGCAGTACTTC
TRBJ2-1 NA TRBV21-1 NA CASSKYNEQFF TGTGCCAGCAGCAAATACAATGAGCAGTTCTTC
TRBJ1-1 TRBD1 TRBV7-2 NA CASSLDRVTEAFF TGTGCCAGCAGCCTGGACAGGGTCACTGAAGCTTTCTTT
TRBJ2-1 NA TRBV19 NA CASSIGLTTEQFF TGTGCCAGTAGTATTGGCTTGACGACGGAGCAGTTCTTC
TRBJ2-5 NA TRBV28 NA CASSSNPWEDQETQYF TGTGCCAGCAGTTCCAACCCTTGGGAGGACCAAGAGACCCAGTACTTC